Sequencing of this T cell receptor beta chain was carried out in a study of blood T cell repertoires in COVID-19. Background on the study: From the United States, Italy and Spain came samples of acute and convalescent COVID-19.

The CDR3 has 15 residues. Germline assignment: CDR1 MNHEY and CDR2 SVGAGI. Trimming took off 2 bases at V and 8 bases at J, with 18 bases between the two ends. Method: immunoSEQ multiplex PCR; TCRdb's copy keeps in-frame clones and lacks some. The data show some 97,000 clones, with about nine tenths seen just once and 5% to 6% held by the top ten. The receptor was derived from a man aged 45-65 years with acute or convalescent COVID-19. J is TRBJ1-2 and V is TRBV6-5; unclear D gene. Sequencing was done on a sample of peripheral blood. CDR3 sequence: CASSYIRSLPQGYTF. CDR3 in DNA: TGTGCCAGCAGTTACATACGGTCGCTCCCACAGGGCTACACCTTC.